This TCR beta chain was recovered during a study of blood T cell repertoires in COVID-19. Some clones are missing from TCRdb's copy, which holds only in-frame ones; the method was immunoSEQ multiplex PCR. The data contain more than 55,000 clones, around 77% of them singletons. CDR3 size: 15 residues. Between the trimmed V and J ends, which lost 5 bases and 8 bases, there was a span of 18 bases. CDR1 and CDR2 (germline): MNHEY, SMNVEV (reference sequence). The specimen was peripheral blood. The chain joins TRBV27 to TRBJ1-4; D possibly corresponds to TRBD1 (6 bases). The TCR was taken from a man older than 75 with active or convalescent COVID-19. In DNA form, the CDR3 reads TGTGCCAGCAGTCCCATAAAGGGGGGGAGGGAAAAACTGTTTTTT. Translation gives CASSPIKGGREKLFF.